These 13 T cell receptor beta chains were all obtained from the same sample, sequenced in a study of T and B cells in COVID-19 patients. Blood genomic DNA input for TRB amplification was about 240-550 ng. TRB rearrangements were amplified by multiplex PCR with BIOMED2 TRB-A/B primers. From the multiplex PCR reads, TCRdb called clonotypes with MiXCR, one entry per CDR3 protein. Of around 15,000 distinct CDR3 sequences listed, over 25% were seen once; the top ten hold about 6.8%. The specimen was blood. The receptors originated from a human donor who had recovered from COVID-19.

This chain links TRBV5-4 with TRBJ2-5, with 9 nucleotides matching TRBD2. The tail of the sequence fits TRBJ2-4 better, so the J call may be wrong. Germline V gene lookup returns CDR1 SGHNT and CDR2 YYREEE (reference sequence). This CDR3 is 14 amino acids long. CDR3 nucleotides: TGTGCCAGCAGCGGAACCGGGACTAGCAGCATTCAGTACTTC. It specifies CASSGTGTSSIQYF.

This clonotype occurred a few times. CDR3 DNA: TGTGCCAGCAGGGGGAGGACAGGGGACAACTACGAGCAGTACTTC. Translating it yields CASRGRTGDNYEQYF. This chain joins TRBV6-1 and TRBJ2-7; 9 positions match TRBD1. The CDR3 has 15 residues. Trimming at V came to 6 bases and at J to 3 bases, leaving 9 bases not matched to a gene. From germline, CDR1 is MNHNS and CDR2 SASEGT.

This clonotype was seen at least ten times. The chain couples TRBV10-3 to TRBJ2-1, with 7 bases identical to TRBD2. Germline CDR1 ENHRY, CDR2 SYGVKD. This CDR3 contains 14 residues. The junction had 5 bases not matched to a gene; V was cut back by 3 bases and J by 6 bases. DNA of the CDR3: TGTGCCATCAGTGATGGGCTAGCGGTCAATGAGCAGTTCTTC. Its protein product is CAISDGLAVNEQFF.

This clonotype was observed a handful of times. This sequence joins TRBV5-1 and TRBJ1-2; TRBD1 matches 7 bases. The CDR3 is 16 amino acids. The junction had 13 bases not matched to a gene; V was cut back by 4 bases and J by 4 bases. Germline V gives CDR1 SGHRS, CDR2 YFSETQ. CDR3 amino acids: CASSPVRGGAGYGYTF. The DNA of the CDR3 is TGCGCCAGCAGCCCCGTTAGAGGGGGCGCGGGCTATGGCTACACCTTC.

By sample share, this clonotype is medium-sized. This chain uses TRBV7-6 with TRBJ2-3; D is unresolved. Germline V CDR1 and CDR2: SGHVS, FNYEAQ. This CDR3 spans 12 amino acids. The V gene lost 3 bases and the J gene lost 5 bases, with 6 bases spanning the gap. The CDR3 DNA sequence: TGTGCCAGCAGCTTTTCTAGAGATACGCAGTATTTT. Translating it yields CASSFSRDTQYF.

This sequence joins TRBV27 and TRBJ1-3; D is unresolved. V lost 6 bases to trimming and J lost 0 bases, with 6 bases between them. Germline lookup yields CDR1 MNHEY and CDR2 SMNVEV (reference sequence). The CDR3 has 13 residues. The CDR3 loop is CASSPNSGNTIYF. The CDR3 bases are TGTGCCAGCAGCCCTAACTCTGGAAACACCATATATTTT.

The V and J genes are TRBV27 and TRBJ1-2, with 9 nucleotides matching TRBD1. This CDR3 has 15 amino acids. CDR1 is MNHEY and CDR2 is SMNVEV in the germline V gene (reference sequence). The V gene end was trimmed by 6 bases and the J gene end by 4 bases; junction bases not matched to a gene: 9. As DNA, the CDR3 is TGTGCCAGCAGGAGTGCCGGGACAGGGCTCTATGGCTACACCTTC. It is translated as CASRSAGTGLYGYTF.

Turning to this clonotype: A much larger clone lies one base from this, so it may be a read error. This sequence joins TRBV6-5 and TRBJ2-1; D is uncertain. CDR1 and CDR2 (germline): MNHEY, SVGAGI. V was clipped by 5 bases and J by 6 bases, with 11 bases between them. This CDR3 has 13 residues. The CDR3 region has the DNA TGTGCCAGCAGTCACGATCGTGGCAATGAGCAGTTCTTC. Translation gives CASSHDRGNEQFF.

Only one count was recorded for this clonotype. This chain uses TRBV4-2 with TRBJ1-2, with TRBD1 matching 11 bases. The V segment lost 2 bases and the J segment 5 bases; nucleotides outside the gene matches: 13. The CDR3 runs 18 residues. Germline CDR1 is LGHNA and CDR2 is YNFKEQ. CDR3 protein: CASSQSAGTGGKAYGYTF. The CDR3 region has the DNA TGTGCCAGCAGCCAATCCGCCGGGACAGGGGGTAAAGCTTATGGCTACACCTTC.

The rearrangement joins TRBV11-2 to TRBJ1-2, with 7 bases lining up with TRBD1. Germline CDR1 SGHAT, CDR2 FQNNGV. The CDR3 has 14 residues. The junction had 5 bases not matched to a gene; V was cut back by 1 base and J by 6 bases. CDR3 DNA sequence: TGTGCCAGCAGCTTAGTACAGGGGAAGGATGGCTACACCTTC. Protein: CASSLVQGKDGYTF.

This clonotype was seen only a few times. The rearrangement links TRBV14 to TRBJ2-1, with 7 bases that match TRBD2. CDR1 and CDR2 from the germline V gene are SGHDN and FVKESK. The CDR3 runs 14 residues. Unmatched junction bases numbered 4, after V lost 5 bases and J lost 3 bases. CDR3 sequence reads: CASSALAVYNEQFF. The CDR3 DNA reads as TGTGCCAGCAGCGCCCTAGCGGTCTACAATGAGCAGTTCTTC.

The rearrangement uses TRBV5-1 and TRBJ2-7, with D possibly matching TRBD2 (7 bases). Germline assignment: CDR1 SGHRS and CDR2 YFSETQ. Between the trimmed V and J ends, which lost 4 bases and 7 bases, there was a span of 21 bases. The CDR3 totals 15 residues. CDR3 nucleotides: TGCGCCAGCAGCGCCCGAGGGGGGGGGGCCGAAGAGCAGTACTTC. This codes for CASSARGGGAEEQYF.

This clonotype appeared many times. This chain links TRBV6-1 with TRBJ2-2, with a weak D call TRBD2 (6 bases). The V end was cut by 6 bases, the J end by 1 base, with 9 bases between. The CDR3 sequence is 14 residues long. Germline V gives CDR1 MNHNS, CDR2 SASEGT. The CDR3 is CASRQEGNTGELFF. Written as DNA, the CDR3 is TGTGCCAGCAGGCAGGAGGGGAACACCGGGGAGCTGTTTTTT.